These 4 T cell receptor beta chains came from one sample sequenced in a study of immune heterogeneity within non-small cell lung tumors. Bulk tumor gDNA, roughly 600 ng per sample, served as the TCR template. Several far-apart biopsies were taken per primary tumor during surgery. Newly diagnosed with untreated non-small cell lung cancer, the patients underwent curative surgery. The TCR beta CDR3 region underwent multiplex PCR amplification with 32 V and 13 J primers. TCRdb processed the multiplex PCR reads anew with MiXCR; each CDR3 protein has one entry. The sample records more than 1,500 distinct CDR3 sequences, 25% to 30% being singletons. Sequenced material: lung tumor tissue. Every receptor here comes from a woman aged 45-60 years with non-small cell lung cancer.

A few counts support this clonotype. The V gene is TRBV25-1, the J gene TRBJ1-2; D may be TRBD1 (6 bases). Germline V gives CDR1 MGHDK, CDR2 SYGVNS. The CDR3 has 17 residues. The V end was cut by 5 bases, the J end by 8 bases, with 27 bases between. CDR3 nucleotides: TGTGCCAGCAGTTACACAGGGTCGGCACAAACGGCCGACGGCTACACCTTC. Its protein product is CASSYTGSAQTADGYTF.

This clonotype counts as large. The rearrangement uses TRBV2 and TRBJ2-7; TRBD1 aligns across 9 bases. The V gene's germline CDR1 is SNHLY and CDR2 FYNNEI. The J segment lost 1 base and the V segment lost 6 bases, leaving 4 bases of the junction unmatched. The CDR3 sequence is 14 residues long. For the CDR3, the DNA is TGTGCCAGCAGGGGGGGACAGGGTTCCTACGAGCAGTACTTC. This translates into CASRGGQGSYEQYF.

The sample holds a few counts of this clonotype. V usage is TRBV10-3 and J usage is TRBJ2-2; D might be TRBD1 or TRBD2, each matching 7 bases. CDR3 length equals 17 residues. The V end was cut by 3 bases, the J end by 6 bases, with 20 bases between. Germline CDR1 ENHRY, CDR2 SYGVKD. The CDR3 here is CAISDPSGGRGAGELFF. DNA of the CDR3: TGTGCCATCAGTGATCCTAGCGGAGGCAGGGGGGCCGGGGAGCTGTTTTTT.

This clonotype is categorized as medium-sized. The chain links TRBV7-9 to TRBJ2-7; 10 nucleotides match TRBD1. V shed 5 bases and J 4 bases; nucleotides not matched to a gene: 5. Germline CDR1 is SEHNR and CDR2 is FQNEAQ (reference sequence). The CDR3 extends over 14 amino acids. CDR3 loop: CASSDRQGAYEQYF. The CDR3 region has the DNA TGTGCCAGCAGCGACAGACAGGGGGCATACGAGCAGTACTTC.